The clone carrying this T cell receptor (beta chain) was counted at least ten times. This specimen belongs to a study of T cells in Graves' hyperthyroidism and ophthalmopathy. Amplification of TCR beta CDR3 regions was performed using RNA transcripts as template. During a first-round RT-PCR of the TCR CDR3, the HTBI primer set was used. TCRdb re-analysed the multiplex PCR reads in MiXCR, keeping a single row per CDR3 protein. The table records approximately 350,000 distinct CDR3 sequences, over 12% of them present only once. J was trimmed by 0 bases and V by 5 bases; bases with no gene match: 3. The CDR3 runs to 13 residues. Germline V lookup: CDR1 DFQATT, CDR2 SNEGSKA (reference sequence).

The chain employs TRBV20-1 and TRBJ2-7, with 8 bases aligning to TRBD1. This TCR was sampled from an older woman with Graves' ophthalmopathy. Material: blood. CDR3 nucleotides: TGCAGTGCTGGACAGGGAATCTCCTACGAGCAGTACTTC. Encoded protein: CSAGQGISYEQYF.